Each of the 13 T cell receptor beta chains below was sequenced from the same sample in a study of control samples from healthy donors and cancer patients. The repertoire was sequenced with immunoSEQ multiplex PCR; TCRdb's copy has only in-frame clones and lacks some. The repertoire has 90,000 to 130,000 clones, approximately 84% of them found once; the top ten carry approximately 7%. What was sequenced was blood. The receptor set was obtained from a young man in good health.

The chain joins TRBV3-1 (or the pseudogene TRBV3-2) to TRBJ2-2, with 12 bases fitting TRBD2. Germline lookup yields CDR1 LGHDT and CDR2 YNNKEL (reference sequence). This CDR3 spans 18 amino acids. The junction had 7 bases not matched to a gene; V was cut back by 1 base and J by 4 bases. The CDR3 loop is CASSQGIGLAGRTGELFF. CDR3 sequence (DNA): TGTGCCAGCAGCCAAGGGATTGGACTAGCGGGGCGCACCGGGGAGCTGTTTTTT.

The chain is built from TRBV5-6 and TRBJ2-5, with 8 bases that match TRBD2. The trim removed 4 bases at V and 1 base at J, leaving 12 bases unmatched. The CDR3 contains 17 residues. Germline lookup yields CDR1 SGHDT and CDR2 YYEEEE. The CDR3: CASSTEGGLAGQETQYF. The CDR3, as DNA: TGTGCCAGCAGCACCGAGGGGGGGCTAGCGGGCCAAGAGACCCAGTACTTC.

In DNA, the CDR3 is TGTGCCAGCAGCACTCCTGTTAGTAGAGGGCCCCAGCATTTT. It specifies CASSTPVSRGPQHF. The chain is built from TRBV28 and TRBJ1-5; no clear D gene. CDR1 MDHEN and CDR2 SYDVKM come from the germline V gene. There are 14 residues in the CDR3. Trimming pared 6 bases from V and 9 bases from J, leaving 18 bases between.

The gene calls are TRBV11-2 and TRBJ2-2; D might be TRBD1 (5 bases). Germline CDR1 SGHAT, CDR2 FQNNGV. Trimming stripped 5 bases from V and 0 bases from J, with 10 bases between. The CDR3 is made up of 15 amino acids. Here the CDR3 DNA reads TGTGCCAGCAGCCGTGACAGATCGAACACCGGGGAGCTGTTTTTT. It is translated as CASSRDRSNTGELFF.

V and J are TRBV6-2 or TRBV6-3 and TRBJ1-1; D is unresolved. Germline CDR1 reads MNHEY; CDR2 reads SVGEGT. V was pared by 0 bases and J by 0 bases, with 8 bases between. The CDR3 length is 15 residues. CDR3 DNA: TGTGCCAGCAGTTACTCGAAACGCGTGAACACTGAAGCTTTCTTT. This translates into CASSYSKRVNTEAFF.

V usage is TRBV9 and J usage is TRBJ2-5; TRBD2 matches 8 bases. Germline V lookup: CDR1 SGDLS, CDR2 YYNGEE. V gave up 3 bases and J gave up 4 bases; unmatched junction bases: 8. The CDR3 contains 15 residues. CDR3 loop: CASSETGGRGETQYF. The CDR3, as DNA: TGTGCCAGCAGCGAGACGGGGGGGAGAGGAGAGACCCAGTACTTC.

The chain couples TRBV19 to TRBJ1-2, with D uncertain. The CDR3 spans 13 residues. Trimming shortened V by 1 base and J by 8 bases, and 11 bases separated the two germline ends. From germline, CDR1 is LNHDA and CDR2 SQIVND (reference sequence). The CDR3 loop reads CASSIGEERGYTF. CDR3 nucleotide sequence: TGTGCCAGTAGTATAGGGGAGGAGCGAGGCTACACCTTC.

The chain joins TRBV11-2 to TRBJ2-1; 10 nucleotides align to TRBD1. The CDR3 covers 13 residues. V shed 8 bases and J 6 bases; nucleotides not matched to a gene: 4. Germline V gene lookup returns CDR1 SGHAT and CDR2 FQNNGV. Here the CDR3 reads CASARDRGNEQFF. CDR3 nucleotides: TGTGCCAGCGCCCGGGACAGGGGCAATGAGCAGTTCTTC.

V and J are TRBV13 and TRBJ2-1; D is undetermined. The CDR3 runs 14 residues. V was pared by 5 bases and J by 0 bases, with 8 bases between. Germline V gives CDR1 PRHDT, CDR2 FYEKMQ (reference sequence). Here the CDR3 reads CASSLALSYNEQFF. The CDR3, as DNA: TGTGCCAGCAGCCTGGCACTCTCCTACAATGAGCAGTTCTTC.

The chain couples TRBV7-8 to TRBJ1-1; TRBD1 matches 7 bases. Germline assignment: CDR1 SGHVS and CDR2 FQNEAQ. V lost 1 base, J lost 5 bases, and 10 bases stayed unmatched. The CDR3 is 16 amino acids. The CDR3 nucleotides read TGTGCCAGCAGCTTAGTGCGAGGTAGGGGGCGGACTGAAGCTTTCTTT. Encoded protein: CASSLVRGRGRTEAFF.

V gene TRBV13 combines with J gene TRBJ1-1; 8 bases map to TRBD1. With 1 base clipped from V and 0 bases from J, the junction kept 7 bases outside the gene matches. Germline V gene lookup returns CDR1 PRHDT and CDR2 FYEKMQ (reference sequence). The CDR3 is 17 residues long. CDR3 protein: CASSLDRGGNMNTEAFF. CDR3 nucleotide sequence: TGTGCCAGCAGCTTAGACAGGGGGGGTAACATGAACACTGAAGCTTTCTTT. Using reference TRBV13 and TRBJ1-1 for the parts outside the CDR3, the full variable domain is AAGVIQSPRHLIKEKRETATLKCYPIPRHDTVYWYQQGPGQDPQFLISFYEKMQSDKGSIPDRFSAQQFSDYHSELNMSSLELGDSALYFCASSLDRGGNMNTEAFFGQGTRLTVV.

This chain uses TRBV9 with TRBJ1-5, with 7 bases aligning to TRBD1. With 5 bases clipped from V and 4 bases from J, the junction kept 3 bases outside the gene matches. Germline CDR1 and CDR2: SGDLS and YYNGEE. The CDR3 runs to 13 residues. CDR3 region: CASSSGGNQPQHF. In nucleotides, the CDR3 is TGTGCCAGCAGTTCAGGGGGGAATCAGCCCCAGCATTTT.

This sequence joins TRBV18 and TRBJ2-2, with D unresolved. The CDR3 sequence is 13 residues long. The V gene's germline CDR1 is KGHSH and CDR2 LQKENI. V lost 2 bases and J lost 6, with 7 bases in between. DNA of the CDR3: TGTGCCAGCTCACCATCAGAGGCCGGGGAGCTGTTTTTT. This encodes CASSPSEAGELFF.